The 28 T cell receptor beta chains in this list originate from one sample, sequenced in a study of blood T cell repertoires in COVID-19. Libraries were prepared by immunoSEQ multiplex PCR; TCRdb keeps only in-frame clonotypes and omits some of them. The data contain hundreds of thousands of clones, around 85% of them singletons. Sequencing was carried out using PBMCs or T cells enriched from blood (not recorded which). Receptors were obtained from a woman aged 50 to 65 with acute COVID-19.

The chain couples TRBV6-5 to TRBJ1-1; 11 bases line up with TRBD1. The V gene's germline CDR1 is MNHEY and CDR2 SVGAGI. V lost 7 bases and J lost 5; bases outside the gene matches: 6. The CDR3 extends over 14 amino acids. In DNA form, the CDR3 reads TGTGCCAGCACCTACGGGGACAGGGGGACTGAAGCTTTCTTT. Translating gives CASTYGDRGTEAFF.

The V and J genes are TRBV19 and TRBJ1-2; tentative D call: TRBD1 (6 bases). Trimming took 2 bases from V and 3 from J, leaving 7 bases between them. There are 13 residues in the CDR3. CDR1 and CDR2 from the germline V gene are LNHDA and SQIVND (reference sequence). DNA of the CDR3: TGTGCCAGTAGTATAAACAGGGACTATGGCTACACCTTC. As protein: CASSINRDYGYTF.

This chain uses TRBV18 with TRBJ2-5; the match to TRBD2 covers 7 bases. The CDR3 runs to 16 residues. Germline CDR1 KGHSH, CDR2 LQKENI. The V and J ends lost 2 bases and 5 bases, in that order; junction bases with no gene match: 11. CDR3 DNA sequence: TGTGCCAGCTCACCAACCAGCGGGGATCTATCGGAGACCCAGTACTTC. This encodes CASSPTSGDLSETQYF.

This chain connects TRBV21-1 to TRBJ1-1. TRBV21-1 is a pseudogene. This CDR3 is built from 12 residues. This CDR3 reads CASSKGDTEAFF. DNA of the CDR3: TGTGCCAGCAGCAAGGGAGACACTGAAGCTTTCTTT.

The CDR3 DNA reads TGTGCCAGCAGTTCTCCGACAGGGAGGAACACTGAAGCTTTCTTT. As protein: CASSSPTGRNTEAFF. The rearrangement uses TRBV6-5 and TRBJ1-1, with TRBD1 identical over 7 bases. CDR1 MNHEY and CDR2 SVGAGI come from the germline V gene. V lost 4 bases and J lost 1; bases outside the gene matches: 6. The CDR3 loop spans 15 amino acids.

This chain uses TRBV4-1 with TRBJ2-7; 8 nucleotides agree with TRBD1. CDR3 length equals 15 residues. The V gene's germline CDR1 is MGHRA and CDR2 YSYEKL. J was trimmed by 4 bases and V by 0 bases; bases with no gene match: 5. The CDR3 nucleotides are TGCGCCAGCAGCCAAGAGACAGGGGCTGGGTACGAGCAGTACTTC. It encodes CASSQETGAGYEQYF.

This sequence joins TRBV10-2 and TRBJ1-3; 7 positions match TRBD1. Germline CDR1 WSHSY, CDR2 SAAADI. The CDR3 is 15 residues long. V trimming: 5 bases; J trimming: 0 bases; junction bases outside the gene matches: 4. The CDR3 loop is CASSMDRSSGNTIYF. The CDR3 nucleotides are TGCGCCAGCAGTATGGACAGGAGCTCTGGAAACACCATATATTTT.

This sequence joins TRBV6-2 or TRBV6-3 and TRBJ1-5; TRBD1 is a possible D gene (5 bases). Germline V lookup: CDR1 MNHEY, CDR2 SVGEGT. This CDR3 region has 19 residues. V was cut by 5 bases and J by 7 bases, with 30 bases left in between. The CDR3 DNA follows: TGTGCCAGCAGTACCCGAGGACTATTGTTGGAAGGCCCAGGGCAGCCCCAGCATTTT. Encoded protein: CASSTRGLLLEGPGQPQHF.

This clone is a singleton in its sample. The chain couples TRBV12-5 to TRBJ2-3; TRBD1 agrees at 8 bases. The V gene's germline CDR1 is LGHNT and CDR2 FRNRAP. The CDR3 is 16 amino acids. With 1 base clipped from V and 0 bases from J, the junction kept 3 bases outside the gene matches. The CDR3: CASGLGRGPSTDTQYF. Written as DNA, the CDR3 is TGTGCTAGTGGTTTGGGCAGGGGGCCTAGCACAGATACGCAGTATTTT.

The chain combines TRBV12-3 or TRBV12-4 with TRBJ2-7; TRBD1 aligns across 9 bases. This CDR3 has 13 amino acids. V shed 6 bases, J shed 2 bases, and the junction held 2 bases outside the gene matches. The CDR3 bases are TGTGCCAGCAGACAGGGGGCCACCTACGAGCAGTACTTC. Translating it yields CASRQGATYEQYF.

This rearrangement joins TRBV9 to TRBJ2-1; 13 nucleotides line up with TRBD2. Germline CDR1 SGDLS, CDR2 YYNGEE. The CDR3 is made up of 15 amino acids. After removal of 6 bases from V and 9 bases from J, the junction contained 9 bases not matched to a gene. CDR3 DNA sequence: TGTGCCAGCACCGTTACTAGCGGGGGGGCGGGTGAGCAGTTCTTC. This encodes CASTVTSGGAGEQFF.

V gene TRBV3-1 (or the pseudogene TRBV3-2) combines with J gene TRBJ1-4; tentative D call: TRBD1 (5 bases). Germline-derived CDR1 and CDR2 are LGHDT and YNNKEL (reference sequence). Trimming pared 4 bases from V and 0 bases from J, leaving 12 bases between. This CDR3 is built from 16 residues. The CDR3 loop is CASSPRAPATNEKLFF. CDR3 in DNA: TGTGCCAGCAGCCCCAGGGCACCGGCAACTAATGAAAAACTGTTTTTT.

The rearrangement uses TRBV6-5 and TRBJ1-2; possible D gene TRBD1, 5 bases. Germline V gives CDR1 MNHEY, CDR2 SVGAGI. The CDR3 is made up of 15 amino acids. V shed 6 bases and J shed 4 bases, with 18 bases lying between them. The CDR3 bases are TGTGCCAGCAGGCTCCAGCAACAGGTCGCCTATGGCTACACCTTC. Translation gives CASRLQQQVAYGYTF.

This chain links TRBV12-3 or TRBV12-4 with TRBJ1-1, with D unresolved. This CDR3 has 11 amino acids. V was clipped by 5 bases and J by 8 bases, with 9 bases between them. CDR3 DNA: TGTGCCAGCAGTCAGGTTTTCGAAGCTTTCTTT. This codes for CASSQVFEAFF.

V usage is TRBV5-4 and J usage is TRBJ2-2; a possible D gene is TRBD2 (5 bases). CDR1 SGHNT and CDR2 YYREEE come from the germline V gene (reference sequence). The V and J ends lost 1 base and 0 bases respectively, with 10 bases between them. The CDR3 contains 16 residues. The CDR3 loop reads CASSLPPRANTGELFF. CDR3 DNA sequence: TGTGCCAGCAGCTTGCCTCCGAGGGCGAACACCGGGGAGCTGTTTTTT.

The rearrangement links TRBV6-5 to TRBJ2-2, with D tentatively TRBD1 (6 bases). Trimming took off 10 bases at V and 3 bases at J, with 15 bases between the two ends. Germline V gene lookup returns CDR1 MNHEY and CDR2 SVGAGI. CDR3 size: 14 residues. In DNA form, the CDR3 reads TGTGCCATTCGCACAGGGCCTTACACCGGGGAGCTGTTTTTT. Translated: CAIRTGPYTGELFF.

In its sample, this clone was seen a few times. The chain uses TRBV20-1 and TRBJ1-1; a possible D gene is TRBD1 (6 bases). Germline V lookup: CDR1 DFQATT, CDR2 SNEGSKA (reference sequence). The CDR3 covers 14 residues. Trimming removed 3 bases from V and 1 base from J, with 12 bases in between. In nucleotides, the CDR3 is TGCAGTGCTAGTCCCGGGACAAGGAACACTGAAGCTTTCTTT. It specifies CSASPGTRNTEAFF.

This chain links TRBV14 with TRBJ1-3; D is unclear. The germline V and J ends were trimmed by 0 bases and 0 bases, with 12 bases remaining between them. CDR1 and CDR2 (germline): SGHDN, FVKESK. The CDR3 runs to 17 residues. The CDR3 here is CASSQEQGARSGNTIYF. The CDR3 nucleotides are TGTGCCAGCAGCCAAGAACAAGGAGCTCGCTCTGGAAACACCATATATTTT. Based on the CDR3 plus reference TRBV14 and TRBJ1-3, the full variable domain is EAGVTQFPSHSVIEKGQTVTLRCDPISGHDNLYWYRRVMGKEIKFLLHFVKESKQDESGMPNNRFLAERTGGTYSTLKVQPAELEDSGVYFCASSQEQGARSGNTIYFGEGSWLTVV.

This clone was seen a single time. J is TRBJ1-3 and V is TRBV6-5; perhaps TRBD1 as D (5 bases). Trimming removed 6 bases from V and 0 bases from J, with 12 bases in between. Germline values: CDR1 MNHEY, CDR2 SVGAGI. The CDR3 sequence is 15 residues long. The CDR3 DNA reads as TGTGCCAGCAGACCCAGGGTCACCTCTGGAAACACCATATATTTT. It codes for CASRPRVTSGNTIYF.

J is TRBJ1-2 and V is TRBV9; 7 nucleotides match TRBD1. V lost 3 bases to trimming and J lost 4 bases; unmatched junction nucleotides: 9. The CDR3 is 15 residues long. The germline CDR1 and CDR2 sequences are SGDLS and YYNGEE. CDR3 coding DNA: TGTGCCAGCAGCGCGGGGGACAGCTTAGGCTATGGCTACACCTTC. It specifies CASSAGDSLGYGYTF. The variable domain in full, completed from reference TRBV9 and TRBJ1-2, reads DSGVTQTPKHLITATGQRVTLRCSPRSGDLSVYWYQQSLDQGLQFLIQYYNGEERAKGNILERFSAQQFPDLHSELNLSSLELGDSALYFCASSAGDSLGYGYTFGSGTRLTVV.

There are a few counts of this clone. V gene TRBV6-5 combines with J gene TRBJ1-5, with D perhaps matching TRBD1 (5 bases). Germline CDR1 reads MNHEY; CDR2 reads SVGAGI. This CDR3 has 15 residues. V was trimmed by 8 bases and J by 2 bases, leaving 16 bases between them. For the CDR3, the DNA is TGTGCCAGCGCAGAAGACAGCAGCGGCAATCAGCCCCAGCATTTT. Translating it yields CASAEDSSGNQPQHF.

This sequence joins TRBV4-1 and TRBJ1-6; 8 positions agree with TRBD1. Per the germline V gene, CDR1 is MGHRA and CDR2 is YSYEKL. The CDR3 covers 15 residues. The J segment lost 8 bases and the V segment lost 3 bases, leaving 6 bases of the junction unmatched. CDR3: CASSQWGQVDSPLHF. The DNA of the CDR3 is TGCGCCAGCAGCCAGTGGGGACAGGTCGATTCACCCCTCCACTTT.

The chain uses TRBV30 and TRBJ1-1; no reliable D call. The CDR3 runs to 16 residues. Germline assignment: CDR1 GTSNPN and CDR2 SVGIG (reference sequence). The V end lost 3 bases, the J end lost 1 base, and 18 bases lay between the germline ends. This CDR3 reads CAWSPREVRRNTEAFF. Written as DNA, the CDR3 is TGTGCCTGGAGCCCACGAGAGGTAAGGAGGAACACTGAAGCTTTCTTT.

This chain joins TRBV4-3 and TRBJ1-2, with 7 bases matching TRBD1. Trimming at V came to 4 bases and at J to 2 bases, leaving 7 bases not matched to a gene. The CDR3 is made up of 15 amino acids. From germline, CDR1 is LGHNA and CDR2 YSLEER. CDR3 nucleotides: TGCGCCAGCAGCCGCTCGACAGGGAGCAACTATGGCTACACCTTC. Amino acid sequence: CASSRSTGSNYGYTF.

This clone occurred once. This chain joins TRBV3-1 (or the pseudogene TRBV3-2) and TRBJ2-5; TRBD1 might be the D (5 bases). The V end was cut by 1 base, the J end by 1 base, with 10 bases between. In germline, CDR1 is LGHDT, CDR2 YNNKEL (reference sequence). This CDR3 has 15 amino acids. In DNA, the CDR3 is TGTGCCAGCAGCCAAGTAGGGGCTACCCAAGAGACCCAGTACTTC. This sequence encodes CASSQVGATQETQYF.

As DNA, the CDR3 is TGTGCCAGCAGCCAAGGAGCGGGGGGCCGCCAGGGCACAGATACGCAGTATTTT. Translating it yields CASSQGAGGRQGTDTQYF. The chain joins TRBV3-1 (or the pseudogene TRBV3-2) to TRBJ2-3; 9 nucleotides match TRBD2. CDR1 and CDR2 (germline): LGHDT, YNNKEL (reference sequence). With V trimmed by 1 base and J by 1 base, 9 bases remained unmatched. This CDR3 is built from 18 residues.

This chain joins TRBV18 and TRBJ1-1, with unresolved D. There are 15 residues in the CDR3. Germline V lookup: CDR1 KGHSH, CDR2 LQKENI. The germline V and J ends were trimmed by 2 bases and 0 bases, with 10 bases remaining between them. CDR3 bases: TGTGCCAGCTCACCAGCGCGGGCAATGAACACTGAAGCTTTCTTT. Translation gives CASSPARAMNTEAFF.

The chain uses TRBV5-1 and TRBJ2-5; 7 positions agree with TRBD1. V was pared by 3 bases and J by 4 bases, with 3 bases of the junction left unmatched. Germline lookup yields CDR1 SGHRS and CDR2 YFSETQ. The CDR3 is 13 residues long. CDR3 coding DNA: TGCGCCAGCAGCTCGACAGGGAGAGAGACCCAGTACTTC. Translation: CASSSTGRETQYF. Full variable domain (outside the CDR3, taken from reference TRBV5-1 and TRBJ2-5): KAGVTQTPRYLIKTRGQQVTLSCSPISGHRSVSWYQQTPGQGLQFLFEYFSETQRNKGNFPGRFSGRQFSNSRSEMNVSTLELGDSALYLCASSSTGRETQYFGPGTRLLVL.